A single sample gave rise to the 5 T cell receptor beta chains below, sequenced in a study of blood T cell repertoires in COVID-19. TCRdb's copy holds only in-frame clones and misses some; the assay was immunoSEQ multiplex PCR. The sample lists some 220,000 clones, 85% to 90% occurring once. Sequenced material: PBMCs or T cells enriched from blood (not recorded which). These receptors all come from a woman aged 18-29 years in a cohort exposed to, infected with or recovered from COVID-19 (not recorded which).

The chain combines TRBV25-1 with TRBJ1-1; D uncertain. Germline CDR1 is MGHDK and CDR2 is SYGVNS. The V gene lost 2 bases and the J gene lost 6 bases, with 10 bases spanning the gap. The CDR3 has 13 residues. In nucleotides, the CDR3 is TGTGCCAGCAGTGAAAACCTGGAGGCTGAAGCTTTCTTT. Residues: CASSENLEAEAFF.

The chain joins TRBV28 to TRBJ1-1; TRBD1 is a possible D gene (6 bases). V shed 10 bases and J shed 5 bases, with 14 bases lying between them. Per the germline V gene, CDR1 is MDHEN and CDR2 is SYDVKM. This CDR3 is 12 amino acids long. The DNA of the CDR3 is TGTGCCACCGAGGGCGGACAGACTGAAGCTTTCTTT. Protein sequence: CATEGGQTEAFF.

The chain joins TRBV7-9 to TRBJ1-3; D not certain. Germline V gene sequence: CDR1 SEHNR, CDR2 FQNEAQ (reference sequence). V was cut by 2 bases and J by 0 bases, with 8 bases left in between. There are 15 residues in the CDR3. CDR3 coding DNA: TGTGCCAGCAGCTTATCCGGGAGCTCTGGAAACACCATATATTTT. Its protein product is CASSLSGSSGNTIYF.

The rearrangement uses TRBV5-1 and TRBJ2-3; maybe TRBD2 (6 bases). Germline lookup yields CDR1 SGHRS and CDR2 YFSETQ. The CDR3 covers 14 residues. Trimming removed 0 bases from V and 3 bases from J, with 8 bases in between. The CDR3 is CASSLVAGTDTQYF. The CDR3 DNA reads TGCGCCAGCAGCTTGGTGGCGGGAACAGATACGCAGTATTTT.

This rearrangement joins TRBV18 to TRBJ2-1; tentatively, D is TRBD2 (5 bases). This CDR3 has 13 amino acids. The V end lost 3 bases, the J end lost 6 bases, and 9 bases lay between the germline ends. The V gene's germline CDR1 is KGHSH and CDR2 LQKENI. CDR3 sequence: CASSPSEGNEQFF. CDR3 in DNA: TGTGCCAGCTCACCCTCTGAGGGCAATGAGCAGTTCTTC.